A selection of T cell receptor beta chains follows, all from one sample in a study of cytomegalovirus exposure and HLA in healthy donors. The table came from immunoSEQ multiplex PCR; TCRdb's copy has only in-frame clones and leaves some out. The sample contains about 78,000 clones, about four fifths of which appear only once. Sequencing was performed on PBMCs. These receptors came from a man over 45 in good health and CMV-seropositive. CDR3s include the opening cysteine and the closing phenylalanine or tryptophan. Fields, in order: V gene, D gene, clone size, J gene, CDR3 protein, CDR3 DNA. A D gene is named only where the DNA matches it firmly. Clone sizes are given selectively: once, few, many, or a class where the clone is expanded.

TRBV19	TRBD2	NA	TRBJ2-7	CASSTTSGSYEQYF	TGTGCCAGTAGTACGACTAGCGGGAGCTACGAGCAGTACTTC
TRBV7-2	NA	NA	TRBJ2-2	CASSRTKADGELFF	TGTGCCAGCAGCCGAACCAAGGCGGACGGGGAGCTGTTTTTT
TRBV10-3	TRBD2	NA	TRBJ2-5	CAISGGTSGRPETQYF	TGTGCCATCAGTGGTGGGACTAGCGGGAGACCAGAGACCCAGTACTTC
TRBV2	NA	NA	TRBJ2-3	CASSAGAGAGDTQYF	TGTGCCAGCAGTGCTGGGGCAGGGGCGGGAGATACGCAGTATTTT
TRBV5-1	TRBD1	few	TRBJ2-7	CASSSGTGNYEQYF	TGCGCCAGCAGCTCCGGGACAGGGAACTACGAGCAGTACTTC
TRBV7-9	NA	once	TRBJ2-1	CSSSSRITGPSYNEQFF	TGTTCCAGCAGCTCACGAATAACAGGACCGTCCTACAATGAGCAGTTCTTC
TRBV7-9	TRBD2	NA	TRBJ2-5	CASSSAPRASGHQETQYF	TGTGCCAGCAGCTCAGCACCGCGGGCTAGCGGTCACCAAGAGACCCAGTACTTC
TRBV18	NA	few	TRBJ2-5	CASSPNHRNQETQYF	TGTGCCAGCTCACCAAACCACAGAAACCAAGAGACCCAGTACTTC
TRBV7-9	NA	NA	TRBJ2-2	CASSLTGRDLTGELFF	TGTGCCAGCAGCCTTACTGGACGGGATCTCACCGGGGAGCTGTTTTTT
TRBV25-1	NA	NA	TRBJ2-7	CATTDSNYEQYF	TGTGCCACCACAGACAGCAACTACGAGCAGTACTTC
TRBV27	NA	few	TRBJ1-2	CASSFSYGSYGYTF	TGTGCCAGCAGTTTTAGCTATGGGAGTTATGGCTACACCTTC
TRBV21-1	NA	NA	TRBJ2-1	CASSKVQTSGSFRNEQFF	TGTGCCAGCAGCAAAGTCCAGACTAGCGGGAGTTTTCGCAATGAGCAGTTCTTC
TRBV29-1	TRBD2	NA	TRBJ2-1	CSARLAGENEQFF	TGCAGCGCTAGGCTAGCGGGAGAAAATGAGCAGTTCTTC
TRBV2	NA	NA	TRBJ2-3	CASGRGGPNTDTQYF	TGTGCCAGTGGCCGAGGCGGCCCCAACACAGATACGCAGTATTTT
TRBV19	NA	once	TRBJ2-3	CASSIVYRADTQYF	TGTGCCAGTAGTATAGTCTACAGGGCAGATACGCAGTATTTT
TRBV5-4	TRBD1	NA	TRBJ1-2	CASSQPGQGGYGYTF	TGTGCCAGCAGCCAACCGGGACAGGGAGGATATGGCTACACCTTC
TRBV7-2	NA	NA	TRBJ1-2	CASSLLGLYGYTF	TGTGCCAGCAGCTTACTGGGGCTTTATGGCTACACCTTC
TRBV30	NA	NA	TRBJ1-6	CAWSVLLSPLHF	TGTGCCTGGAGTGTACTTTTATCACCCCTCCACTTT
TRBV4-1	TRBD2	NA	TRBJ2-7	CASARTSGAYSYEQYF	TGCGCCAGTGCCCGGACTAGCGGGGCCTACTCCTACGAGCAGTACTTC
TRBV7-9	TRBD1	NA	TRBJ1-1	CASTSGGGQGTEAFF	TGTGCCAGCACCTCAGGGGGTGGACAGGGTACTGAAGCTTTCTTT
TRBV19	TRBD1	NA	TRBJ2-1	CASSIRQGHREQFF	TGTGCCAGTAGTATAAGACAGGGACATCGTGAGCAGTTCTTC
TRBV2	TRBD1	NA	TRBJ2-7	CASSVGQAYEQYF	TGTGCCAGCAGTGTGGGACAGGCTTACGAGCAGTACTTC
TRBV5-6	TRBD2	NA	TRBJ2-4	CASSLSGRNIQYF	TGTGCCAGCAGCTTAAGCGGGAGAAACATTCAGTACTTC
TRBV19	NA	NA	TRBJ2-7	CASNPLGSAGEQYF	TGTGCCAGTAATCCCCTTGGTAGCGCAGGCGAGCAGTACTTC
TRBV29-1	NA	NA	TRBJ2-1	CSAKLAYNEQFF	TGCAGCGCGAAACTAGCCTACAATGAGCAGTTCTTC
TRBV7-9	NA	NA	TRBJ1-4	CSSSRIGEEGEKLFF	TGTTCCAGCAGCCGTATAGGGGAGGAGGGTGAAAAACTGTTTTTT
TRBV11-2	NA	NA	TRBJ1-2	CASSPDTDYGYTF	TGTGCCAGCAGCCCGGACACGGACTATGGCTACACCTTC
TRBV7-2	NA	once	TRBJ1-3	CASSLDRANSGNTIYF	TGTGCCAGCAGCTTAGACCGAGCGAACTCTGGAAACACCATATATTTT
TRBV6-1	TRBD2	NA	TRBJ2-7	CASSDMRLAASYEQYF	TGTGCCAGCAGTGACATGAGACTAGCGGCCTCCTACGAGCAGTACTTC
TRBV7-9	TRBD2	NA	TRBJ2-7	CSSSLARLTSGYEQYF	TGTTCCAGCAGCTTAGCGCGCCTGACTAGCGGATACGAGCAGTACTTC
TRBV7-3	NA	NA	TRBJ2-3	CASSLLGGGSDTQYF	TGTGCCAGCAGCTTATTAGGCGGGGGCTCGGATACGCAGTATTTT
TRBV4-3	NA	NA	TRBJ2-1	CASRPGASYNEQFF	TGCGCCAGCAGGCCGGGTGCATCCTACAATGAGCAGTTCTTC
TRBV11-2	TRBD1	NA	TRBJ1-1	CASSLIRDSGAFF	TGTGCCAGCAGCTTAATCCGGGACAGTGGAGCTTTCTTT
TRBV5-1	NA	NA	TRBJ2-3	CASRRTSPSTDTQYF	TGCGCCAGCAGGAGAACCTCGCCTAGCACAGATACGCAGTATTTT
TRBV7-2	NA	NA	TRBJ2-7	CASSLGFQRASYEQYF	TGTGCCAGCAGCTTAGGTTTCCAGCGGGCTTCCTACGAGCAGTACTTC
TRBV6-5	NA	NA	TRBJ1-2	CASTQGQFYGYTF	TGTGCCAGCACTCAAGGACAGTTCTATGGCTACACCTTC
TRBV7-9	NA	once	TRBJ2-7	CASSQSQVAEQYF	TGTGCCAGCAGCCAAAGCCAGGTTGCCGAGCAGTACTTC
TRBV7-8	NA	NA	TRBJ1-5	CASSLAVNSNQPQHF	TGTGCCAGCAGCTTAGCCGTTAATAGCAATCAGCCCCAGCATTTT
TRBV19	NA	NA	TRBJ1-1	CASSIGRATEAFF	TGTGCCAGTAGTATAGGCAGGGCGACTGAAGCTTTCTTT
TRBV5-4	TRBD1	NA	TRBJ1-2	CASSNMGQGFSYGYTF	TGTGCCAGCAGCAACATGGGACAGGGGTTTAGCTATGGCTACACCTTC
TRBV27	TRBD1	few	TRBJ2-1	CASSPDRGWNEQFF	TGTGCCAGCAGTCCGGACAGGGGTTGGAATGAGCAGTTCTTC
TRBV29-1	TRBD1	few	TRBJ2-7	CSVVLPGPGQGWGNLF	TGCAGCGTTGTTCTACCCGGCCCGGGACAGGGATGGGGTAACCTCTTC
TRBV19	TRBD1	NA	TRBJ2-7	CASSPFGTGGSYEQYF	TGTGCCAGTAGTCCCTTCGGGACAGGGGGCTCCTACGAGCAGTACTTC
TRBV19	TRBD2	NA	TRBJ2-3	CASSRASGRPTTQYF	TGTGCCAGTAGTAGGGCTAGCGGGAGGCCAACTACGCAGTATTTT
TRBV30	NA	NA	TRBJ1-6	CAWTNSYNSPLHF	TGTGCCTGGACAAACTCCTATAATTCACCCCTCCACTTT
TRBV7-9	NA	NA	TRBJ2-1	CASSLLAEQFF	TGTGCCAGCAGCTTACTAGCAGAACAGTTCTTC
TRBV7-2	NA	NA	TRBJ2-5	CASRTGETQYF	TGTGCCAGCCGCACGGGAGAGACCCAGTACTTC
TRBV9	NA	NA	TRBJ2-2	CASSVVGAGELFF	TGTGCCAGCAGCGTAGTAGGAGCCGGGGAGCTGTTTTTT
TRBV30	TRBD1	NA	TRBJ2-6	CAWSPTYRGHSGANVLTF	TGTGCCTGGAGTCCAACCTACAGGGGTCACTCTGGGGCCAACGTCCTGACTTTC
TRBV30	NA	NA	TRBJ1-2	CAWSTPPENYGYTF	TGTGCCTGGAGTACCCCTCCGGAGAACTATGGCTACACCTTC
TRBV7-9	NA	NA	TRBJ2-1	CASRTAEEQFF	TGTGCCAGCAGAACAGCGGAGGAGCAGTTCTTC
TRBV19	NA	NA	TRBJ2-7	CASSPEGGGSSYEQYF	TGTGCCAGTAGCCCAGAAGGGGGGGGAAGCTCCTACGAGCAGTACTTC
TRBV2	NA	NA	TRBJ2-2	CASSANRDPGELFF	TGTGCCAGCAGTGCCAACAGAGACCCCGGGGAGCTGTTTTTT
TRBV5-1	TRBD1	NA	TRBJ1-2	CASSSLNDRASGYTF	TGCGCCAGCAGCTCGCTGAATGACAGGGCGTCTGGCTACACCTTC
TRBV5-8	NA	NA	TRBJ2-1	CASTPRSLASSYNEQFF	TGTGCCAGCACCCCGAGGAGCTTGGCCAGCTCCTACAATGAGCAGTTCTTC